This T cell receptor (beta chain) was sequenced for a study of shared clonotypes between healthy human individuals. Study-wide background: There were three CD4 naive, three CD4 memory, two CD8 naive and one CD8 memory plates per donor.

CDR1 and CDR2 (germline): MNHEY, SVGAGI. Between the trimmed V and J ends, which lost 6 bases and 2 bases, there was a span of 7 bases. CDR3 size: 12 residues. Repertoires were generated with immunoSEQ multiplex PCR, while TCRdb's copy carries only in-frame clones and drops some. The sample includes some 2.1 million clones, roughly 96% seen only once; the top ten take 0.13%. The sequenced sample consisted of naive CD4+ T cells sorted from blood. Subset: CD45RA+ positively selected. This TCR came from a man younger than 30 in good health. The chain couples TRBV6-5 to TRBJ1-1, with D uncertain. The CDR3 spells CASSHSNTEAFF. The CDR3 coding sequence is TGTGCCAGCAGCCACTCAAACACTGAAGCTTTCTTT.